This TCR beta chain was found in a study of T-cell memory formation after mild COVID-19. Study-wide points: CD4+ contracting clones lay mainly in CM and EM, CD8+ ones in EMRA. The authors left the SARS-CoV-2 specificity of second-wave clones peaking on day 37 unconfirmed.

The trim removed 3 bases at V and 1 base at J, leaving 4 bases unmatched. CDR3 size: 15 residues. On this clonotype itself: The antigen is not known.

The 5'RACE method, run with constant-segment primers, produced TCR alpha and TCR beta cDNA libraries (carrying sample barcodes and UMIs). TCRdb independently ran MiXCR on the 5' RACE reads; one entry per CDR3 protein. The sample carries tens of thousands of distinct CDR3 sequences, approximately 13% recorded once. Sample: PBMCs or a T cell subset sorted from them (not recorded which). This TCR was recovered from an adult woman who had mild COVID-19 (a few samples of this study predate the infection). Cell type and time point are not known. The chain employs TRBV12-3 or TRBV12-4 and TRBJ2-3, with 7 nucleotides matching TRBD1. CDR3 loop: CASSFQGVRTDTQYF. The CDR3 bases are TGTGCCAGCAGTTTTCAGGGGGTCCGCACAGATACGCAGTATTTT.